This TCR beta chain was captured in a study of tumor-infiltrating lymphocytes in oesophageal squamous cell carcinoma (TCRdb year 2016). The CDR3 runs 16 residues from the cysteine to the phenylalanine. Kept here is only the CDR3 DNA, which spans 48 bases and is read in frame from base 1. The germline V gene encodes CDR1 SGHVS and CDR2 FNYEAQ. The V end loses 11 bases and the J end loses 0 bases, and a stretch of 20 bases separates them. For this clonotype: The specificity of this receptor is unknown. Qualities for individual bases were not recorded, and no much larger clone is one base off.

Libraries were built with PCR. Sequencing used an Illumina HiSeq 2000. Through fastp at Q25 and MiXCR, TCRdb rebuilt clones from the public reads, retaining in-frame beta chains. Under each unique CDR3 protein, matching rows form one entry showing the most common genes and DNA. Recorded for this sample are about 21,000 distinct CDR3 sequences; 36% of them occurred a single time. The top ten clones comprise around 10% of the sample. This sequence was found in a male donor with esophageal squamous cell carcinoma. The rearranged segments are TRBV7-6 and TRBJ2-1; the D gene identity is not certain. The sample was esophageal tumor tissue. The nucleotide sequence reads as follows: TGTGCCGGAGAGACTGTAGGGCGAAGCTCCTACAATGAGCAGTTCTTC. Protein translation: CAGETVGRSSYNEQFF.